Listed here is a single TCR beta chain. These data come from a study of blood T cell repertoires in COVID-19. Study-wide background: The samples span acute and convalescent COVID-19 from the United States, Italy and Spain. Sources were T cells, B-cell-depleted T cells, or PBMCs; the material itself was cDNA or gDNA.

J lost 4 bases, V lost 3 bases, and 1 base had no gene match. Germline values: CDR1 SGDLS, CDR2 YYNGEE. The CDR3 covers 14 residues. The authors' processing: Reference gene primer amplification gave nucleated cell count estimates. Data came from immunoSEQ multiplex PCR; TCRdb stores just in-frame clones and leaves some out. V, J and clone size were drawn from that table, and D and trimming were deduced from the DNA. The sample lists approximately 330,000 clones, more than 75% occurring once. The sequenced material came from peripheral blood. J is TRBJ1-6 and V is TRBV9, with TRBD1 identical over 7 bases. The receptor was isolated from a woman aged 45-59 years with active or convalescent COVID-19. The CDR3 sequence: CASSAGQYNSPLHF. CDR3 bases: TGTGCCAGCAGCGCGGGACAGTATAATTCACCCCTCCACTTT. The full variable domain, its missing parts supplied by reference TRBV9 and TRBJ1-6, is DSGVTQTPKHLITATGQRVTLRCSPRSGDLSVYWYQQSLDQGLQFLIQYYNGEERAKGNILERFSAQQFPDLHSELNLSSLELGDSALYFCASSAGQYNSPLHFGNGTRLTVT.